The rows below give T cell receptor beta chains drawn from one sample of a study of technical replicates of blood from several donors. Clones were sequenced by immunoSEQ multiplex PCR, and TCRdb holds only the in-frame ones, with some missing. The sample shows about 89,000 clones, approximately 96% of them seen only once. Specimen: T cells isolated from PBMCs. The receptors originated from a human donor in good health. The CDR3 runs from the conserved cysteine through the conserved F or W. The D gene is left open where the match is weak. The size entry is marked missing in some rows and otherwise reads once, few, many or a size class.

j_gene: TRBJ1-2
v_gene: TRBV7-8
abundance: NA
d_gene: NA
CDR3nt: TGTGCCAGCAGCTTAGGTTTCGGGGAAGGGTTAAACTATGGCTACACCTTC
CDR3aa: CASSLGFGEGLNYGYTF

j_gene: TRBJ2-1
v_gene: TRBV4-1
abundance: once
d_gene: NA
CDR3nt: TGCGCCAGCAGCCCTCGGGGTCCCCCGGCGAGCTCCTACAATGAGCAGTTCTTC
CDR3aa: CASSPRGPPASSYNEQFF

j_gene: TRBJ2-7
v_gene: TRBV25-1
abundance: NA
d_gene: NA
CDR3nt: TGTGCCAGCAGTGAACGGTGGGGGCAGGGCCCACCCTACGAGCAGTACTTC
CDR3aa: CASSERWGQGPPYEQYF

j_gene: TRBJ2-3
v_gene: TRBV27
abundance: NA
d_gene: NA
CDR3nt: TGTGCCAGCAGTTTGTGGGCAGCCCGACGCGAAGATACGCAGTATTTT
CDR3aa: CASSLWAARREDTQYF

j_gene: TRBJ2-1
v_gene: TRBV18
abundance: NA
d_gene: NA
CDR3nt: TGTGCCAGCTCATCGACTACGGGGTCCAATGAGCAGTTCTTC
CDR3aa: CASSSTTGSNEQFF

j_gene: TRBJ2-5
v_gene: TRBV15
abundance: NA
d_gene: TRBD2
CDR3nt: TGTGCCACCAGCAGGGTAACTAGCGGGGGAACGAACCCGAAAGAGACCCAGTACTTC
CDR3aa: CATSRVTSGGTNPKETQYF

j_gene: TRBJ1-1
v_gene: TRBV10-3
abundance: NA
d_gene: NA
CDR3nt: TGTGCCGCCCGACAGATTATGGACACTGAAGCTTTCTTT
CDR3aa: CAARQIMDTEAFF

j_gene: TRBJ2-2
v_gene: TRBV9
abundance: NA
d_gene: TRBD1
CDR3nt: TGTGCCAGCAGCGTCGCCGGGACAGGGGGTGGAGGGGAGCTGTTTTTT
CDR3aa: CASSVAGTGGGGELFF

j_gene: TRBJ2-5
v_gene: TRBV5-1
abundance: NA
d_gene: NA
CDR3nt: TGCGCCAGCAGCTTGGGCAGGGCCGAGACCCAGTACTTC
CDR3aa: CASSLGRAETQYF

j_gene: TRBJ2-3
v_gene: TRBV4-1
abundance: NA
d_gene: NA
CDR3nt: TGCGCCAGCAGCCAAGATGAAAGTTTTGACAGCGACACAGATACGCAGTATTTT
CDR3aa: CASSQDESFDSDTDTQYF

j_gene: TRBJ2-2
v_gene: TRBV11-3
abundance: NA
d_gene: NA
CDR3nt: TGTGCCAGCAGCTTAGCCAACAGGGGAGGAGGGACCGGGGAGCTGTTTTTT
CDR3aa: CASSLANRGGGTGELFF